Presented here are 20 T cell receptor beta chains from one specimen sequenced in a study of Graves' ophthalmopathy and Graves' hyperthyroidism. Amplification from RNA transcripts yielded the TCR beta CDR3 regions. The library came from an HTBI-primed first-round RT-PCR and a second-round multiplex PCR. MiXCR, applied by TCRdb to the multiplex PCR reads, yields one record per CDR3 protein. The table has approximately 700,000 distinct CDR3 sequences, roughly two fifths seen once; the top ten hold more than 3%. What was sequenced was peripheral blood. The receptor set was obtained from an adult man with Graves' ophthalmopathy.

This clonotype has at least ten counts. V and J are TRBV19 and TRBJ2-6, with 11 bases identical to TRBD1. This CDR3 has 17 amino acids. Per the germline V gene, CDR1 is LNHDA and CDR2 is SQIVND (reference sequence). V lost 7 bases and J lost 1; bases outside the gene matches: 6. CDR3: CASNSGTGGSGANVLTF. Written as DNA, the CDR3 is TGTGCCAGTAACTCCGGGACAGGGGGGTCTGGGGCCAACGTCCTGACTTTC. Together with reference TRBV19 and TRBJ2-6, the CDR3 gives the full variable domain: DGGITQSPKYLFRKEGQNVTLSCEQNLNHDAMYWYRQDPGQGLRLIYYSQIVNDFQKGDIAEGYSVSREKKESFPLTVTSAQKNPTAFYLCASNSGTGGSGANVLTFGAGSRLTVL.

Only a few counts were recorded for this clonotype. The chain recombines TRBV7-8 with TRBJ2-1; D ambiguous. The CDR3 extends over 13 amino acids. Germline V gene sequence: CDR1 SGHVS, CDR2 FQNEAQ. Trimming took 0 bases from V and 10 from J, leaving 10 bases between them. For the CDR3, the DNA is TGTGCCAGCAGCTTAGCCTCCCTGTCCGAGCAGTTCTTC. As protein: CASSLASLSEQFF.

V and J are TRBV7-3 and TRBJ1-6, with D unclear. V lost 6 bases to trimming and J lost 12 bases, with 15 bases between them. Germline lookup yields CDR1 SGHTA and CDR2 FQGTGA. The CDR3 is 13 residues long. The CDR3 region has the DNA TGTGCCAGCAGTCAAAGCGGGAGAAGACCCCTCCACTTT. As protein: CASSQSGRRPLHF. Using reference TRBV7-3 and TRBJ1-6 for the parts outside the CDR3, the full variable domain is GAGVSQTPSNKVTEKGKYVELRCDPISGHTALYWYRQSLGQGPEFLIYFQGTGAADDSGLPNDRFFAVRPEGSVSTLKIQRTERGDSAVYLCASSQSGRRPLHFGNGTRLTVT.

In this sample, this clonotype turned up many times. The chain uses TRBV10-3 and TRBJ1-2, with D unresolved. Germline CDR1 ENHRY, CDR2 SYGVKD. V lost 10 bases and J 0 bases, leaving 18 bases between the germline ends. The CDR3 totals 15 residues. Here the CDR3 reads CASSRTGLANYGYTF. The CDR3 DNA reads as TGTGCCAGCAGCCGCACCGGACTAGCTAACTATGGCTACACCTTC.

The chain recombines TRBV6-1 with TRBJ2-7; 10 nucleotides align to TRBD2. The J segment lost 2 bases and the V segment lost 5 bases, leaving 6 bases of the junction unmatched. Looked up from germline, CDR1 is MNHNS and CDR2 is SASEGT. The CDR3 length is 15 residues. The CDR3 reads CASSYSLAGPYEQYF. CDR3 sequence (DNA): TGTGCCAGCAGTTACTCACTAGCGGGGCCCTACGAGCAGTACTTC.

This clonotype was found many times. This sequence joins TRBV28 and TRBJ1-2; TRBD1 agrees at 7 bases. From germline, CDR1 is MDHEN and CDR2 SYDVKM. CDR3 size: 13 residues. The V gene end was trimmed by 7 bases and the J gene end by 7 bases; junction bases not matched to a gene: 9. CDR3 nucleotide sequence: TGTGCCAGCATCGCGGGACAGTCGAGTGGCTACACCTTC. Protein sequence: CASIAGQSSGYTF.

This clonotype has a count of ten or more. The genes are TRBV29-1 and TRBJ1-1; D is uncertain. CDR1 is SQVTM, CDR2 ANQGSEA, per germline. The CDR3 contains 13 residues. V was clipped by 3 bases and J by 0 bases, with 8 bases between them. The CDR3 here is CSVEGGMNTEAFF. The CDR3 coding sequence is TGCAGCGTTGAGGGAGGGATGAACACTGAAGCTTTCTTT.

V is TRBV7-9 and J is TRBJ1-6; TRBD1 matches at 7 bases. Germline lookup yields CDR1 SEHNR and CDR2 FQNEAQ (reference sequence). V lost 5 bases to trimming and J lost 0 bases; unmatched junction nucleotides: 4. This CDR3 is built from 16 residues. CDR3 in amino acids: CASSLNRGSYNSPLHF. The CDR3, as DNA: TGTGCCAGCAGCCTCAACAGGGGCTCCTATAATTCACCCCTCCACTTT.

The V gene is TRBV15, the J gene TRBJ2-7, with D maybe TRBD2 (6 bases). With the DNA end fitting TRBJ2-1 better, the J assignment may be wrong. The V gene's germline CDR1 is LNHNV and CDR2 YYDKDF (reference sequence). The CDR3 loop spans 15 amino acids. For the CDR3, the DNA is TGTGCCACCAGCAGAGATGCGGGGTCCTACAATGAGCAGTTCTTC. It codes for CATSRDAGSYNEQFF.

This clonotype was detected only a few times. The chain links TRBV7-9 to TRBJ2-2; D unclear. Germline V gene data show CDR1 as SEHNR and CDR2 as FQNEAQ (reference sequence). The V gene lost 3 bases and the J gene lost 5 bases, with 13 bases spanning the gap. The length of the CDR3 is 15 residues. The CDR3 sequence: CASSFGLAGTGELFF. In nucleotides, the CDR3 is TGTGCCAGCAGCTTCGGGTTAGCTGGGACCGGGGAGCTGTTTTTT.

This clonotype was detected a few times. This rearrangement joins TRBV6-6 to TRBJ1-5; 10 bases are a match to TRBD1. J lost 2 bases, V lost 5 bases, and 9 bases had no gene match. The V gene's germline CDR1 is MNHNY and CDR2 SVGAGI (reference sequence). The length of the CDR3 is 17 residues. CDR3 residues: CASSQQTGGGGNQPQHF. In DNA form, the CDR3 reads TGTGCCAGCAGTCAACAGACAGGGGGCGGCGGCAATCAGCCCCAGCATTTT.

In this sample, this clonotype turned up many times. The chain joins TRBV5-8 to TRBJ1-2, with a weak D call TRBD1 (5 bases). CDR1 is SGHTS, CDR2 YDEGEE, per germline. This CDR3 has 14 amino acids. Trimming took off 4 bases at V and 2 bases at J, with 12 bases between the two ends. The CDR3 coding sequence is TGTGCCAGCAGCCTACTGCGGGGGAACTATGGCTACACCTTC. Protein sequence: CASSLLRGNYGYTF.

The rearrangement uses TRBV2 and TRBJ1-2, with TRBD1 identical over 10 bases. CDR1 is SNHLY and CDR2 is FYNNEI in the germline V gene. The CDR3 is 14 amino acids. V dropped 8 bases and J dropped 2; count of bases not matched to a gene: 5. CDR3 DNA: TGTGCCAGCGTCGGACAGGGGGTCAACTATGGCTACACCTTC. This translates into CASVGQGVNYGYTF.

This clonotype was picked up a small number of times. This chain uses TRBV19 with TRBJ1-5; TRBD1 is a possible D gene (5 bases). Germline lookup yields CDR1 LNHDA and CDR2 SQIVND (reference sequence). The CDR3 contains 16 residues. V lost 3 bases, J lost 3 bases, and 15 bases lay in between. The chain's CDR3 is CASSMTVLPNNQPQHF. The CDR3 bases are TGTGCCAGTAGTATGACAGTGCTCCCCAACAATCAGCCCCAGCATTTT.

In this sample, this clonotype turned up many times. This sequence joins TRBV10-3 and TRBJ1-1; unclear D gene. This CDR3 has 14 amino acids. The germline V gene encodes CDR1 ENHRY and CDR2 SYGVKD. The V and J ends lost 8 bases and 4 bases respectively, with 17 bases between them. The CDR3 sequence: CAIGSDPLSTEAFF. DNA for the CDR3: TGTGCCATCGGGTCAGACCCGCTCAGCACTGAAGCTTTCTTT.

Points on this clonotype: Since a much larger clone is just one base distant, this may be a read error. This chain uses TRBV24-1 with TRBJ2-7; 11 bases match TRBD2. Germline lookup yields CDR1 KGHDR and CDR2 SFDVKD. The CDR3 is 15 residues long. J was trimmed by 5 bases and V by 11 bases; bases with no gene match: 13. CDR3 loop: CASSPTSGGAHEQYF. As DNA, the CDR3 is TGTGCCAGCTCACCAACTAGCGGGGGCGCACACGAGCAGTACTTC.

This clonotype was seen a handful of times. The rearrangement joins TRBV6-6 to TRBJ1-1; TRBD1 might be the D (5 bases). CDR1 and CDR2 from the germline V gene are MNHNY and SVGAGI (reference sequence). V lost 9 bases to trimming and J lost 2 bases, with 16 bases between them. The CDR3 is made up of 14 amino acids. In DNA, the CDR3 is TGTGCCAGTTTATGGGGGGAAGCCAACACTGAAGCTTTCTTT. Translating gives CASLWGEANTEAFF.

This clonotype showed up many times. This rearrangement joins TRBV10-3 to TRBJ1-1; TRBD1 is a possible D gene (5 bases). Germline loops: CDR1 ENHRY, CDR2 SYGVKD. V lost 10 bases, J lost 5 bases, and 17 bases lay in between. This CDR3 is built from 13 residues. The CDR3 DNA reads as TGTGCCACCCGGCCCGGGGGAGGTACTGAAGCTTTCTTT. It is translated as CATRPGGGTEAFF.

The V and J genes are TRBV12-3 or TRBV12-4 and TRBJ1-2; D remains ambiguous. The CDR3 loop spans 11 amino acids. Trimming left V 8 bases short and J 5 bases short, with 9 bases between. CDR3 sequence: CASGRAYGYTF. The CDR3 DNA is TGTGCCAGCGGTAGGGCTTATGGCTACACCTTC.

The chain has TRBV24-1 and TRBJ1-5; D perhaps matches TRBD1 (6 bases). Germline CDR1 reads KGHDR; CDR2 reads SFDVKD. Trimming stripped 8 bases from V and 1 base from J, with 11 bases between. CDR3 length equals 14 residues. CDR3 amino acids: CATNQQGSNQPQHF. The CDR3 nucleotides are TGTGCCACCAACCAACAGGGAAGCAATCAGCCCCAGCATTTT.